One sample yielded the 4 T cell receptor delta chains listed below, sequenced in a study of gamma-delta T cells after stem cell transplantation. TCRdb reanalyzed the RT-PCR reads using CATT. The table shows about 3,500 delta-chain clones, with roughly an eighth occurring only once. The sequenced material came from gamma-delta T cells. These receptors were obtained from a human donor. It is not recorded whose cells these are; they may come from a transplant donor.

The J gene corresponds to TRDJ1; a V gene call is absent; the D segment call TRDD3 is taken from the table without a DNA check. This CDR3 spans 15 amino acids. The CDR3: CALGDPSLYTDKLIF. The CDR3 DNA is TGTGCTCTTGGGGACCCTTCCTTGTACACCGATAAACTCATCTTT.

The table lists this clone with a few counts. The chain recombines TRDV1 with TRDJ1, with TRDD3 matching over 11 bases. Germline V gene sequence: CDR1 TSWWSYY, CDR2 QGS. V shed 0 bases and J 3 bases; nucleotides not matched to a gene: 18. The CDR3 is 21 amino acids. The CDR3 DNA is TGTGCTCTTGGGGAACTGGGTCCTTCGGCCCAACTGGGGGATATGCCCGATAAACTCATCTTT. Protein: CALGELGPSAQLGDMPDKLIF.

The chain links TRDV3 to TRDJ1; D may be TRDD3 (7 bases). Assignment of the J gene here rests on matching the DNA to germline, because TCRdb gives none. Germline CDR1 reads TVYSNPD; CDR2 reads GDNSRS (reference sequence). The CDR3 length is 20 residues. Trimming shortened V by 4 bases and J by 7 bases, and 40 bases separated the two germline ends. The CDR3 sequence: CAYTNPTGGLGRYYRRKLIF. DNA for the CDR3: TGTGCCTACACAAATCCTACGGGGGGACTGGGGCGATACTACCGGCGTAAACTCATCTTT.

This chain links TRDV1 with TRDJ1, with D hard to call. The length of the CDR3 is 15 residues. V was clipped by 4 bases and J by 0 bases, with 12 bases between them. Germline values: CDR1 TSWWSYY, CDR2 QGS. The CDR3 loop is CALGAPPFHTDKLIF. The CDR3 region has the DNA TGTGCTCTTGGGGCCCCGCCTTTCCACACCGATAAACTCATCTTT.